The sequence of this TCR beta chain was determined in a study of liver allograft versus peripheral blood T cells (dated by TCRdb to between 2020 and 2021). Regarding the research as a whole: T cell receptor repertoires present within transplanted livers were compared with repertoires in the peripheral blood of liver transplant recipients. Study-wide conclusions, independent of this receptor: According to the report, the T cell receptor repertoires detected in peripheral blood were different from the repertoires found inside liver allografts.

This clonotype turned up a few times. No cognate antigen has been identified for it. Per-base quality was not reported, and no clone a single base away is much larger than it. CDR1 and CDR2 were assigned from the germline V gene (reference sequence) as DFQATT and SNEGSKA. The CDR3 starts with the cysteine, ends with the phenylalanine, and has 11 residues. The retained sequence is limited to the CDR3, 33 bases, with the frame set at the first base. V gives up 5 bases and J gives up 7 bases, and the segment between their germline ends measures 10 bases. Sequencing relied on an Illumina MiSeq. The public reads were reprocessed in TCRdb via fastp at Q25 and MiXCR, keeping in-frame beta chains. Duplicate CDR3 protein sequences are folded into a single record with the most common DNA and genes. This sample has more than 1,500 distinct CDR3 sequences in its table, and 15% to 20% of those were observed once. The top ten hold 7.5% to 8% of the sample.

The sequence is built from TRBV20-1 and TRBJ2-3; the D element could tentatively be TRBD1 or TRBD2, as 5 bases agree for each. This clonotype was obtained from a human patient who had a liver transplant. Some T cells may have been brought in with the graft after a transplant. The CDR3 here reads CSARGANTQYF. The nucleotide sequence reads TGCAGTGCTCGAGGGGCTAATACGCAGTATTTT.